What follows is one T cell receptor beta chain and its context. The antigen remains unidentified. This entry belongs to a study of T cell responses to AZD1222 COVID-19 vaccine. Between the trimmed V and J ends, which lost 6 bases and 3 bases, there was a span of 20 bases. Germline lookup yields CDR1 LGHNT and CDR2 FRNRAP. The CDR3 consists of 16 residues. TCRdb's copy holds only in-frame clones and misses some; the assay was immunoSEQ multiplex PCR. The repertoire consists of approximately 88,000 clones, with about 72% occurring once and the leading ten covering around 21%. Overall study results and limits: None of the repertoires were sampled until the peak T cell response had passed. Vaccine-associated CD4 TCRs ranged over spike, dominating at 160-218 and 743-854. Only 6 or 7 people who got AZD1222 tested seropositive at baseline. Clonal diversity was possibly underestimated, and white British individuals and females predominated among donors.

The chain recombines TRBV12-5 with TRBJ1-2, with D uncertain. The sample consisted of peripheral blood, taken on day 0 of AZD1222 vaccination. The clonotype was recovered from an adult in good health. This chain's CDR3 is CASGTSGPGGYYGYTF. The CDR3 region has the DNA TGTGCTAGTGGGACTTCGGGCCCCGGTGGTTACTATGGCTACACCTTC.